Listed below are T cell receptor beta chains from one sample, sequenced in a study of CD8 T cells in ankylosing spondylitis. TCRdb used MiXCR to reprocess the 5' RACE reads, holding one entry per CDR3 protein. This table has 200,000 to 250,000 distinct CDR3 sequences, around 6.6% appearing once. The sample comprised blood, either unsorted or a sorted T cell fraction (not recorded which). These receptors were collected from a male donor with ankylosing spondylitis. The CDR3 runs from the conserved cysteine through the conserved F or W.

TRBV4-3 | CASSQSGGKETQYF
TRBV18 | CASSPPEQGHGELFF
TRBV7-6 | CASSLGRTNTGELFF
TRBV19 | CASSIGTSGFRNEQFF
TRBV27 | CASSPRGRDEQYF
TRBV4-3 | CASGDGSGNYEQFF
TRBV12-3/TRBV12-4 | CASSLDVGNQPQHF
TRBV24-1 | CATMAGQGAQETQYF
TRBV9 | CASSAGLNTEAFF
TRBV2 | CASRVSSYEQYF